This TCR beta chain was recorded in a study of T cells in Graves' hyperthyroidism and ophthalmopathy. The study, taken as a whole, reports: Stable hyperthyroidism and ophthalmopathy were separated using 13 V-J signatures. Researchers found most expanded thyroid clonotypes above 0.001 in blood as well. Ophthalmopathy prediction by the model preceded onset by a median roughly 6.3 months.

Each patient was aged 18 to 65 and had newly diagnosed hyperthyroidism of under 2 months' duration. Comment on this clonotype: Its antigen is as yet unknown.

Amplification of TCR beta CDR3 regions was performed using RNA transcripts as template. First-round RT-PCR of the TCR CDR3 relied on the HTBI primer set. TCRdb reanalysed the multiplex PCR reads using MiXCR and keeps one entry per CDR3 protein. The repertoire holds about 840,000 distinct CDR3 sequences, with roughly 40% as singletons. Material for sequencing was blood. This clonotype was obtained from a young man with Graves' hyperthyroidism.

The CDR3 loop reads CASAQDSSDYEQYF. In nucleotides, the CDR3 is TGTGCCAGCGCCCAGGACAGCTCTGACTACGAGCAGTACTTC. The chain couples TRBV19 to TRBJ2-7, with TRBD1 as a possible D gene (6 bases). V was shortened by 9 bases and J by 3 bases, with 18 bases between the two germline ends. The CDR3 length is 14 residues. From germline, CDR1 is LNHDA and CDR2 SQIVND (reference sequence).